This section outlines one TCR beta chain sequence together with its context. Its specificity is unknown. Combining a sample-barcoded 5' primer with a J-beta primer mix, a second PCR ran for roughly 6 to 12 cycles. Via MiXCR, TCRdb re-called the 5' RACE reads, giving one row per CDR3 protein. Found here are just under 750,000 distinct CDR3 sequences, about a fifth of them singletons; the top ten hold around a fifth. The data are from a study of blood T cells in healthy people across ages. Trimming at V came to 1 base and at J to 5 bases, leaving 3 bases not matched to a gene. The germline gives CDR1 SGHRS, CDR2 YFSETQ. The CDR3 length is 15 residues. The study's findings and limits: What prevented conclusive comparison of naive and antigen-experienced cells was that PBMCs were unsorted.

V is TRBV5-1 and J is TRBJ2-1; 10 bases agree with TRBD2. The sample was blood. The receptor comes from a man between 65 and 80 years old in good health. CDR3 DNA sequence: TGCGCCAGCAGCTTGCCTAGCGGGGGAGACAATGAGCAGTTCTTC. This sequence encodes CASSLPSGGDNEQFF.